The following is a T cell receptor (beta chain) sequence with its context. CDR3 length: 14 amino acids. V shed 4 bases and J shed 6 bases, with 13 bases lying between them. CDR1 LNHDA and CDR2 SQIVND come from the germline V gene (reference sequence). Time point in this sample: peripheral blood 6 weeks after treatment start. Here immunoSEQ multiplex PCR was the method, and the copy in TCRdb shows in-frame clones only, minus some. The sample records 100,000 to 150,000 clones, 86% being singletons. This sample is drawn from a study of PD-L1 blockade in urothelial cancer. Overall study context: Median blood clonality was roughly 0.088, with tens of thousands of unique TCRs.

The chain joins TRBV19 to TRBJ1-5; the D is unclear. This TCR was recovered from a man aged 50-60 years with urothelial cancer. This material consisted of PBMCs, taken around atezolizumab (anti-PD-L1) treatment. Written as DNA, the CDR3 is TGTGCCAGTAGTAGAAGTGGCGGAGGTCAGCCCCAGCATTTT. It yields the protein CASSRSGGGQPQHF.